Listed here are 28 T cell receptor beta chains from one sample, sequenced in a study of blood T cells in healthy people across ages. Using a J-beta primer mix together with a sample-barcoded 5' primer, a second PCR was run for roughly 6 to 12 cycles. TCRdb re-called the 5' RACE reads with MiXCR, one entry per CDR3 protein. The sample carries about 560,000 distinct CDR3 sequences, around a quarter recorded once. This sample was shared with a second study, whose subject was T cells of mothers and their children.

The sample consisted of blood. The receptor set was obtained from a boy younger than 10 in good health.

As DNA, the CDR3 is TGTGCCAGCAGTTACACAAGGGAGAGCTCCTACGAGCAGTACTTC. This gives the protein CASSYTRESSYEQYF. This chain links TRBV6-5 with TRBJ2-5; maybe TRBD2 (5 bases). The tail of the sequence fits TRBJ2-7 better, so the J call may be wrong. Germline CDR1 reads MNHEY; CDR2 reads SVGAGI. The CDR3 runs 15 residues.

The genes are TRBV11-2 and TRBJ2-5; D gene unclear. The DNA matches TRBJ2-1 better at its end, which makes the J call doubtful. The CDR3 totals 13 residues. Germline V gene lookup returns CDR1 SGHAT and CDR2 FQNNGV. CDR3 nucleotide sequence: TGTGCCACCGGATATGGCTATTCGGCTGAGCAGTTCTTC. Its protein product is CATGYGYSAEQFF.

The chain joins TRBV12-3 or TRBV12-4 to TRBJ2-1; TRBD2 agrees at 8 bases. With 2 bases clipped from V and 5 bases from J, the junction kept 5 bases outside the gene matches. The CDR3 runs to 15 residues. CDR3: CASSLSSGVHNEQFF. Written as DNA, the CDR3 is TGTGCCAGCAGTTTAAGTAGCGGGGTCCACAATGAGCAGTTCTTC.

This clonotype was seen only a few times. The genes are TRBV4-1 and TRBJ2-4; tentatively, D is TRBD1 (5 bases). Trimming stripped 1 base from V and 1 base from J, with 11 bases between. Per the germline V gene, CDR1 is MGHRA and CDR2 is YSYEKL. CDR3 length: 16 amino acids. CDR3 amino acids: CASSQVIGVAKNIQYF. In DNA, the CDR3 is TGCGCCAGCAGCCAAGTCATAGGGGTGGCCAAAAACATTCAGTACTTC.

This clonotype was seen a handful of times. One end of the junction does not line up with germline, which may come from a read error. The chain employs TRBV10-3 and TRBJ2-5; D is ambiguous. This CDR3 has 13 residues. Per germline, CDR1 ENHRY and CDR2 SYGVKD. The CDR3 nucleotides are TGTGCCATCAGTTTGGGCGACCAAGAGACCCGGTACTTC. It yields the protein CAISLGDQETRYF.

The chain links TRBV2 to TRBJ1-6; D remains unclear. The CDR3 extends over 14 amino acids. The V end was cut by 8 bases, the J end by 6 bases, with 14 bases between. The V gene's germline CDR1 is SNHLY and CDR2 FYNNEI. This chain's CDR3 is CASCEGIGNSPLHF. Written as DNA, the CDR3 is TGTGCCAGCTGCGAAGGGATCGGTAATTCACCCCTCCACTTT.

The CDR3 here is CASSYYPEREVTGELFF. The CDR3, as DNA: TGTGCCAGCAGTTACTACCCGGAGCGGGAGGTAACCGGGGAGCTGTTTTTT. The rearrangement links TRBV6-5 to TRBJ2-2, with TRBD2 matching over 9 bases. Germline trimming cut 1 base from V and 5 bases from J; bases unmatched to any gene: 8. Germline CDR1 reads MNHEY; CDR2 reads SVGAGI. There are 17 residues in the CDR3.

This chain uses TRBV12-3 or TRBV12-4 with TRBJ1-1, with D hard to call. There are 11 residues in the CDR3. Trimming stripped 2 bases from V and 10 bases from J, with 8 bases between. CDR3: CASSLSVGAFF. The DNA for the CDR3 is TGTGCCAGCAGTTTATCGGTCGGAGCTTTCTTT.

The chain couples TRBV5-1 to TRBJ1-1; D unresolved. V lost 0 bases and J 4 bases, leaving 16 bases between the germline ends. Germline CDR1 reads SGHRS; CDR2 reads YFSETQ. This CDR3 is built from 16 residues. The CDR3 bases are TGCGCCAGCAGCTTGGATTCTCTCTCGGCAGGCACTGAAGCTTTCTTT. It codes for CASSLDSLSAGTEAFF.

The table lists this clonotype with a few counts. DNA for the CDR3: TGTGCCAGCAGTTACTCTCCAGGAGGTGGAAACACCATATATTTT. Protein product: CASSYSPGGGNTIYF. The chain combines TRBV6-5 with TRBJ1-3; D is ambiguous. V shed 0 bases and J shed 3 bases, with 9 bases lying between them. This CDR3 region has 15 residues. Germline-derived CDR1 and CDR2 are MNHEY and SVGAGI.

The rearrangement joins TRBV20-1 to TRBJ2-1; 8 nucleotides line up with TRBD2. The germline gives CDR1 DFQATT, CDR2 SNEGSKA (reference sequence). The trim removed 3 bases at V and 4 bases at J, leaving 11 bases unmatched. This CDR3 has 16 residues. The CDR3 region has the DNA TGCAGTGCTAGGGGTGAAGCGGGAGTTTGGTACAATGAGCAGTTCTTC. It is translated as CSARGEAGVWYNEQFF.

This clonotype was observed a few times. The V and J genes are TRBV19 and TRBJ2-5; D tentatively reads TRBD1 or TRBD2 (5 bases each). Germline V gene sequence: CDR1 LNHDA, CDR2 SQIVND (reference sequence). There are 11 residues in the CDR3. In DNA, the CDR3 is TGTGCAACGGGGACGAGGGCGACCCAGTACTTC. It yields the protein CATGTRATQYF.

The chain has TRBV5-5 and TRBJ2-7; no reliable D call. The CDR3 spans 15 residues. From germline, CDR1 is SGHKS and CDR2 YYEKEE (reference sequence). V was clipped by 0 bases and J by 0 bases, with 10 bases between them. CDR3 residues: CASSLVGRNSYEQYF. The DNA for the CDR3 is TGTGCCAGCAGCTTGGTAGGCAGGAACTCCTACGAGCAGTACTTC.

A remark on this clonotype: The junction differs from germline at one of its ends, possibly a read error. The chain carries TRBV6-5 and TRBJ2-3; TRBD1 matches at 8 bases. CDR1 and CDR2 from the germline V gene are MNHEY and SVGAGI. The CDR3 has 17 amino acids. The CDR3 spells CASSYSKGRGRTDTQYF. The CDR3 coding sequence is TGTGCCAGCAGTTACTCGAAGGGCAGGGGGCGAACAGATACACAGTATTTT.

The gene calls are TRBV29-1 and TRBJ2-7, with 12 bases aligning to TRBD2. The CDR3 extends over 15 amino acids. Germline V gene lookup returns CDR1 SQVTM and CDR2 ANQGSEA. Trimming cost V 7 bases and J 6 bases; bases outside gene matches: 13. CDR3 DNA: TGCAGCGCAGCGACTAGCGGGAGTGGAGGTGGCGAGCAGTACTTC. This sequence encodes CSAATSGSGGGEQYF.

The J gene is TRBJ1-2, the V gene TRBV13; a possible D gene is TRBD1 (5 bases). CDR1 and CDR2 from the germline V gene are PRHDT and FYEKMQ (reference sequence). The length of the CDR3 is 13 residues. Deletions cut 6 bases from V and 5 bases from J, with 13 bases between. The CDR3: CASSRPGKYGYTF. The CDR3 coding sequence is TGTGCCAGCAGTCGTCCAGGGAAGTATGGCTACACCTTC.

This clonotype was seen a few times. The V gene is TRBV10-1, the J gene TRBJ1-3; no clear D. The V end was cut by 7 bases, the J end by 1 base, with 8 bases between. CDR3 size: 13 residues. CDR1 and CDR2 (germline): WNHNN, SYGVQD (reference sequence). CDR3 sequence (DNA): TGCGCCAGCACCCGGGGATCTGGAAACACCATATATTTT. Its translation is CASTRGSGNTIYF.

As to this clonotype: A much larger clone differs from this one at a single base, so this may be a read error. The CDR3: CASNTGSSQCF. Written as DNA, the CDR3 is TGTGCCAGCAACACTGGTAGTTCGCAGTGCTTC. The rearrangement links TRBV28 to TRBJ2-7; D unclear. The CDR3 has 11 amino acids. From germline, CDR1 is MDHEN and CDR2 SYDVKM.

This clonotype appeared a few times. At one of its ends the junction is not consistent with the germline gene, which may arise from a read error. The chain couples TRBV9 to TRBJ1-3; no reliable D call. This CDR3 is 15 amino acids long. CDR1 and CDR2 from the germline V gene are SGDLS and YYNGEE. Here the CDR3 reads CASSVESASGNTVYF. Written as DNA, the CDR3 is TGTGCCAGCAGCGTAGAGTCGGCCTCTGGAAACACCGTATATTTT.

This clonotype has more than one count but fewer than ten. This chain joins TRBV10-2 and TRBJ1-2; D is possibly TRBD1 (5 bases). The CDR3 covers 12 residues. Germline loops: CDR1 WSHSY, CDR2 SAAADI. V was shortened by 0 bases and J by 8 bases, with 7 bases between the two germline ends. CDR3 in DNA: TGCGCCAGCAGTGAGTCCAGGGTCGGCTACACCTTC. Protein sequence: CASSESRVGYTF.

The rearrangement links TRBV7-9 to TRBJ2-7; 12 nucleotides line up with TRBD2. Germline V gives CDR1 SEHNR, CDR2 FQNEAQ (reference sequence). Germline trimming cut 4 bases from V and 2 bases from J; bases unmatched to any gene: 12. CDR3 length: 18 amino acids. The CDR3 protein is CASSYGKGGLAGPYEQYF. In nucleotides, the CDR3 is TGTGCCAGCAGCTATGGAAAAGGGGGACTAGCGGGTCCCTACGAGCAGTACTTC.

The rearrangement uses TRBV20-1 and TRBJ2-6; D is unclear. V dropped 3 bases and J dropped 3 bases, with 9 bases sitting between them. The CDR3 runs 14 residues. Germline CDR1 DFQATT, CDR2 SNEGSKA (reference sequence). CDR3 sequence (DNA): TGCAGTGCTAGGAACAGTCTTGGGGCCAACGTCCTGACTTTC. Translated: CSARNSLGANVLTF.

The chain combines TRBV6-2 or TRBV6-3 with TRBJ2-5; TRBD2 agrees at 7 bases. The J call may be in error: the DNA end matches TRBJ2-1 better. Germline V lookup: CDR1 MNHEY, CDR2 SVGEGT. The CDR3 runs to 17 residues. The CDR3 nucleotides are TGTGCCAGCAGTTACCGGGAGGTATGGGCTTTATACAATGAGCAGTTCTTC. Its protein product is CASSYREVWALYNEQFF.

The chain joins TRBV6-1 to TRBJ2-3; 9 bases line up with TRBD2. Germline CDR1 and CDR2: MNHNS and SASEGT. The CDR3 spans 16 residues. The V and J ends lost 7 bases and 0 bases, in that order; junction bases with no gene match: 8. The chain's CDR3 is CASKDLAGVSTDTQYF. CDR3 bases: TGTGCCAGCAAAGACTTAGCGGGAGTGAGCACAGATACGCAGTATTTT.

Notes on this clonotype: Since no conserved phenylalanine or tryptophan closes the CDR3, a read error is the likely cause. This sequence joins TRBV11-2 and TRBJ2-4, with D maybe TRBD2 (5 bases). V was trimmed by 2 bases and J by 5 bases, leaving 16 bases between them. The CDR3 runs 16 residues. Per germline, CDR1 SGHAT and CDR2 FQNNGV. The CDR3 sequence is CASSLITGVYENIQYL. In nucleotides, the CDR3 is TGTGCCAGCAGCTTAATCACCGGGGTATACGAAAACATTCAGTACCTC.

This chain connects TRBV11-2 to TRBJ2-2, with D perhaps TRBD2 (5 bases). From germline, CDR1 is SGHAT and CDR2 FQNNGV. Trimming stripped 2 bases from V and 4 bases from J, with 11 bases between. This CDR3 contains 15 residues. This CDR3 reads CASSLSAAVTGELFF. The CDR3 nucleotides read TGTGCCAGCAGCTTATCCGCAGCGGTCACCGGGGAGCTGTTTTTT.

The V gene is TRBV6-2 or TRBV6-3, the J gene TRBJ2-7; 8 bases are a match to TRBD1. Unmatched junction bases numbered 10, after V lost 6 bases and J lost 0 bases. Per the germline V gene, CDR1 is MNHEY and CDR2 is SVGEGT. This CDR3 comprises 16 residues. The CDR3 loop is CASSTKTGASSYEQYF. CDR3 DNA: TGTGCCAGCAGCACTAAGACAGGGGCCAGCTCCTACGAGCAGTACTTC.

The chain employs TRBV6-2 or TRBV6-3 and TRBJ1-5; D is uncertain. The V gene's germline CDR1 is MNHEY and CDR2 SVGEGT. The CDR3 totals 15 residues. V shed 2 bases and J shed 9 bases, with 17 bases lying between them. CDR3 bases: TGTGCCAGCAGTTACCATGAGACGGGAGTAGGGCCCCAGCATTTT. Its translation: CASSYHETGVGPQHF.